These 26 T cell receptor gamma chains share one sample of origin, sequenced in a study of Vδ1+ human thymocytes. Overall study findings and caveats: Thymic TRG and TRD repertoires appeared highly polyclonal.

Sequences come from RNA converted to cDNA by reverse transcription. The CDR3 regions were amplified by multiplex PCR from V-gene primers to a constant-region primer. With CATT, TCRdb re-called clones from the multiplex PCR reads. The repertoire has approximately 7,000 gamma-chain clones, about 43% of them found once; the top ten carry around 1.9%. Their antigens remain unidentified. Sequencing input: Vdelta1+ gamma-delta thymocytes from the thymus. The subset denotes: FACS-sorted CD3+ TCRalphabeta- TCRVdelta1+ TCRVdelta2- thymocytes. These receptors originate from a boy under two years old who had congenital heart surgery.

The chain has TRGV4 and TRGJ1 or TRGJ2. The J gene, left out of TCRdb, was set here by checking the DNA against germline. CDR1 and CDR2 from the germline V gene are EGSTGY and YDSYTSSV. This CDR3 comprises 15 residues. The junction had 10 bases not matched to a gene; V was cut back by 4 bases and J by 1 base. The CDR3 bases are TGTGCCACCTGGGACAGGCTAGGAAATTATTATAAGAAACTCTTT. Amino acids: CATWDRLGNYYKKLF.

This clone was seen a few times. Other DNA sequences within the sample encode an identical CDR3. This chain uses TRGV5 with TRGJ1 or TRGJ2. The J gene is absent in TCRdb and was assigned here via DNA matching to germline. CDR3 length: 13 amino acids. V was clipped by 0 bases and J by 7 bases; unmatched bases: 6. Germline CDR1 VINAFY, CDR2 YDVSNSKD. Here the CDR3 DNA reads TGTGCCACCTGGGACAGGCGGAGATATAAGAAACTCTTT. Protein product: CATWDRRRYKKLF.

This chain connects TRGV3 to TRGJ1 or TRGJ2. Germline loops: CDR1 VTNTFY, CDR2 YDVSTARD (reference sequence). J was trimmed by 9 bases and V by 8 bases; bases with no gene match: 10. The CDR3 spans 11 residues. In DNA form, the CDR3 reads TGTGCCACCTTTTCCCCCGGTAAGAAACTCTTT. As protein: CATFSPGKKLF.

This clone was seen a few times. The V call is TRGV9, the J call TRGJ1 or TRGJ2. J gave up 10 bases and V 9 bases, and 9 bases lay outside the gene matches. This CDR3 is 10 amino acids long. Germline CDR1 reads GITISATS; CDR2 reads ISYDGTV (reference sequence). The CDR3 is CALVYVKKLF. In nucleotides, the CDR3 is TGTGCCTTGGTGTACGTGAAGAAACTCTTT.

The chain combines TRGV5 with TRGJ1 or TRGJ2. The J gene, left out of TCRdb, was set here by checking the DNA against germline. The length of the CDR3 is 12 residues. V lost 5 bases and J lost 4; bases outside the gene matches: 5. CDR1 is VINAFY and CDR2 is YDVSNSKD in the germline V gene. The CDR3 coding sequence is TGTGCCACCTGGGGACAATATTATAAGAAACTCTTT. Its protein product is CATWGQYYKKLF.

The table lists this clone with a few counts. The J gene is TRGJ1 or TRGJ2, the V gene TRGV8. No J segment appears in TCRdb, so it was assigned here by matching the sequence to germline. The germline CDR1 and CDR2 sequences are VENAVY and YDSYNSRV. The CDR3 consists of 12 residues. J gave up 6 bases and V 5 bases, and 7 bases lay outside the gene matches. In DNA form, the CDR3 reads TGTGCCACCTGGGGCGGACTTTATAAGAAACTCTTT. Amino acids: CATWGGLYKKLF.

The J gene is TRGJ1 or TRGJ2; the V gene was not called. CDR3 length: 11 amino acids. The CDR3 region is CAFWDRLKKLF. Here the CDR3 DNA reads TGTGCCTTCTGGGACAGGCTGAAGAAACTCTTT.

The table lists this clone with a count of one. A V gene of TRGV9 was called, but no J gene was assigned. This CDR3 comprises 11 residues. Germline CDR1 and CDR2: GITISATS and ISYDGTV (reference sequence). CDR3 loop: CALCARERGLF. CDR3 in DNA: TGTGCCTTGTGTGCCAGGGAAAGAGGCCTCTTT.

This rearrangement joins TRGV4 to TRGJ1 or TRGJ2. Germline V gene data show CDR1 as EGSTGY and CDR2 as YDSYTSSV. With V trimmed by 3 bases and J by 6 bases, 8 bases remained unmatched. The CDR3 consists of 13 residues. The CDR3 loop reads CATWDPHGYKKLF. The CDR3 DNA reads TGTGCCACCTGGGATCCCCATGGTTATAAGAAACTCTTT.

This chain joins TRGV5 and TRGJ1 or TRGJ2. TCRdb gives no J gene; it was assigned here by matching the DNA to germline. This CDR3 contains 20 residues. Trimming removed 0 bases from V and 8 bases from J; junction bases left unmatched: 28. Germline-derived CDR1 and CDR2 are VINAFY and YDVSNSKD. CDR3 DNA sequence: TGTGCCACCTGGGACAGGCAAGACCGTAAAGGGGAAGGGGAAATTGATAAGAAACTCTTT. Protein sequence: CATWDRQDRKGEGEIDKKLF.

Although no V gene was called, TRGJ1 or TRGJ2 is the J gene. The CDR3 runs to 13 residues. DNA of the CDR3: TGTGCCACCTGGAATGGAAATTATTATAAGAAACTCTTT. Amino acids: CATWNGNYYKKLF.

This clone was detected only once. The J segment is TRGJ1 or TRGJ2; no V gene was assigned. The CDR3 loop spans 12 amino acids. The CDR3 reads CATLPPYYKKLF. DNA for the CDR3: TGTGCCACCCTTCCCCCTTATTATAAGAAACTCTTT.

This clone was recorded a few times. This chain connects TRGV8 to TRGJ1 or TRGJ2. The J gene was not available in TCRdb and was assigned here by matching the DNA to germline segments. CDR1 and CDR2 (germline): VENAVY, YDSYNSRV. The CDR3 loop spans 14 amino acids. V gave up 3 bases and J gave up 0 bases; unmatched junction bases: 5. The CDR3 DNA is TGTGCCACCTGGGATGGATCGAATTATTATAAGAAACTCTTT. It codes for CATWDGSNYYKKLF.

This chain joins TRGV3 and TRGJ1 or TRGJ2. Germline CDR1 and CDR2: VTNTFY and YDVSTARD (reference sequence). The V and J ends lost 0 bases and 3 bases, in that order; junction bases with no gene match: 8. The CDR3 runs 15 residues. CDR3 nucleotides: TGTGCCACCTGGGACAGGCGGGGTGGTTATTATAAGAAACTCTTT. Protein: CATWDRRGGYYKKLF.

The gene calls are TRGV4 and TRGJP2. Since TCRdb gives no J gene, matching the DNA to germline was used here to assign it. The CDR3 runs 18 residues. V gave up 0 bases and J gave up 0 bases; unmatched junction bases: 10. Germline CDR1 reads EGSTGY; CDR2 reads YDSYTSSV. The CDR3 DNA is TGTGCCACCTGGGATGGGCGTTCCCCATATAGTAGTGATTGGATCAAGACGTTT. Amino acid sequence: CATWDGRSPYSSDWIKTF.

The V call is TRGV5, the J call TRGJ1 or TRGJ2. Assignment of the J gene here rests on matching the DNA to germline, because TCRdb gives none. Losses at the gene ends were 0 bases for V and 9 bases for J; bases not matched to a gene: 8. CDR3 length: 13 residues. Germline V lookup: CDR1 VINAFY, CDR2 YDVSNSKD. The CDR3 bases are TGTGCCACCTGGGACAGGCCAGAGGGTAAGAAACTCTTT. This gives the protein CATWDRPEGKKLF.

The chain couples TRGV4 to TRGJ1 or TRGJ2. TCRdb leaves out the J gene; it was filled in here by matching the DNA to germline. The CDR3 is 14 residues long. Germline CDR1 is EGSTGY and CDR2 is YDSYTSSV. V lost 1 base, J lost 3 bases, and 6 bases stayed unmatched. CDR3 in DNA: TGTGCCACCTGGGATGGAGGGATTTATTATAAGAAACTCTTT. This translates into CATWDGGIYYKKLF.

The J gene is given as TRGJ1 or TRGJ2, and the V gene is not called. CDR3 size: 14 residues. The DNA of the CDR3 is TGTGCCACCTGGGACGACGCCCAACCTTATAAGAAACTCTTT. This gives the protein CATWDDAQPYKKLF.

The sample holds a few counts of this clone. The J gene is TRGJ1 or TRGJ2, the V gene TRGV9. The CDR3 spans 13 residues. CDR1 is GITISATS, CDR2 ISYDGTV, per germline (reference sequence). With V trimmed by 1 base and J by 12 bases, 12 bases remained unmatched. The CDR3: CALWEVSSSVKLF. Written as DNA, the CDR3 is TGTGCCTTGTGGGAGGTATCGAGCTCCGTGAAACTCTTT.

The gene calls are TRGV8 and TRGJ1 or TRGJ2. The J gene, left out of TCRdb, was set here by checking the DNA against germline. V lost 3 bases and J lost 1; bases outside the gene matches: 9. The CDR3 runs 15 residues. Looked up from germline, CDR1 is VENAVY and CDR2 is YDSYNSRV. CDR3 DNA: TGTGCCACCTGGGATGGGCCGCGAAATTATTATAAGAAACTCTTT. Protein product: CATWDGPRNYYKKLF.

This chain links TRGV3 with TRGJP2. V trimming: 0 bases; J trimming: 4 bases; junction bases outside the gene matches: 5. The germline V gene has CDR1 VTNTFY and CDR2 YDVSTARD (reference sequence). CDR3 length: 15 residues. In nucleotides, the CDR3 is TGTGCCACCTGGGACAGGAACCTTAGTGATTGGATCAAGACGTTT. Its translation is CATWDRNLSDWIKTF.

This clone has more than one count but fewer than ten. The chain has TRGV9 and TRGJ1 or TRGJ2. The V and J ends lost 5 bases and 5 bases, in that order; junction bases with no gene match: 3. CDR3 length: 11 amino acids. CDR1 GITISATS and CDR2 ISYDGTV come from the germline V gene (reference sequence). For the CDR3, the DNA is TGTGCCTTGTGGGGTGATTATAAGAAACTCTTT. It yields the protein CALWGDYKKLF.

The rearrangement uses TRGV5 and TRGJ1 or TRGJ2. The J gene, not given by TCRdb, was assigned here from a germline match of the nucleotide sequence. The CDR3 sequence is 12 residues long. With 5 bases clipped from V and 3 bases from J, the junction kept 4 bases outside the gene matches. The V gene's germline CDR1 is VINAFY and CDR2 YDVSNSKD. Here the CDR3 reads CATWARYYKKLF. The CDR3 DNA sequence: TGTGCCACCTGGGCCCGTTATTATAAGAAACTCTTT.

The gene calls are TRGV4 and TRGJ1 or TRGJ2. Since TCRdb gives no J gene, matching the DNA to germline was used here to assign it. The J segment lost 12 bases and the V segment lost 6 bases, leaving 20 bases of the junction unmatched. The CDR3 is 14 residues long. Germline-derived CDR1 and CDR2 are EGSTGY and YDSYTSSV. CDR3 DNA: TGTGCCACCTGGTCCGACGTCTGGCCCCCGTGGAAACTCTTT. Amino acid sequence: CATWSDVWPPWKLF.

Here the J gene is TRGJ1 or TRGJ2 and the V gene is not called. The CDR3 runs to 16 residues. The CDR3 nucleotides are TGTGCCACCTGGGCCCTTGGGCGTGGGAATTATTATAAGAAACTCTTT. Translation: CATWALGRGNYYKKLF.

The J gene is given as TRGJ1 or TRGJ2, and the V gene is not called. The CDR3 extends over 12 amino acids. The CDR3 here is CATFDRPRTVVF. The DNA for the CDR3 is TGTGCCACCTTTGACAGGCCTCGGACGGTCGTGTTT.